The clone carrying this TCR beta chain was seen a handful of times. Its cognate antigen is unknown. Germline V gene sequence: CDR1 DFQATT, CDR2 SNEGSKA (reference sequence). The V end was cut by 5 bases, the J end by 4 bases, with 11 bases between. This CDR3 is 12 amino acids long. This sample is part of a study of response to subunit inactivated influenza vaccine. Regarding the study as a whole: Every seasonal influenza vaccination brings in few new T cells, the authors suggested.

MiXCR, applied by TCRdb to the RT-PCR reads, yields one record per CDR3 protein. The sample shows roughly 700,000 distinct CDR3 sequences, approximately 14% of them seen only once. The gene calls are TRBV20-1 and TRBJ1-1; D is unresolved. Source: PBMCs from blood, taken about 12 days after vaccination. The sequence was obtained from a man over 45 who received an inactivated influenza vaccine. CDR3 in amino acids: CSALDPLTEAFF. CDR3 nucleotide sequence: TGCAGTGCTCTGGATCCACTCACTGAAGCTTTCTTT.